The 20 T cell receptor beta chains in this list originate from one sample, sequenced in a study of CD4 T cells in relation to SARS-CoV-2 and coronaviruses (dated by TCRdb to the early 2020s). Receptor libraries were prepared by the immunoSEQ multiplex PCR assay. This immuneACCESS table, as held by TCRdb, lists in-frame sequences with V and J called but not all clones. Of the missing ones, under half trace to an unresolved V gene in checked studies; the others have no known cause. This sample lists 25,000 to 30,000 clones; 70% to 80% were detected once. 20% to 25% of the sample comes from the top ten. CD4+ T cells from unexposed donors were collected before the COVID-19 pandemic (2011-2018). After 10 days of culture, CD4+ T cells were isolated with the EasySep CD4+ T cell isolation kit. Their antigens remain unidentified. Sequenced: CD4+ T cells from PBMCs, cultured in vitro. Receptors were obtained from a human donor in good health.

The rearrangement uses TRBV4-3 and TRBJ2-7; maybe TRBD1 (6 bases). The CDR3 runs 14 residues. Deletions cut 2 bases from V and 6 bases from J, with 14 bases between. Germline V gene sequence: CDR1 LGHNA, CDR2 YSLEER. CDR3 loop: CASSQLWGHSEQYF. Here the CDR3 DNA reads TGCGCCAGCAGCCAACTCTGGGGACACTCCGAGCAGTACTTC.

This clone is a singleton in its sample. CDR3: CASSTPTGATYEQYF. CDR3 coding DNA: TGTGCCAGCAGTACCCCAACGGGCGCCACCTACGAGCAGTACTTC. The chain combines TRBV2 with TRBJ2-7; no firm D call. This CDR3 is 15 amino acids long. Germline V gene sequence: CDR1 SNHLY, CDR2 FYNNEI. Trimming shortened V by 5 bases and J by 2 bases, and 16 bases separated the two germline ends.

The chain's CDR3 is CASSRSPTGGNGDTQYF. The DNA for the CDR3 is TGCGCCAGCAGCCGCTCCCCGACAGGGGGGAACGGAGATACGCAGTATTTT. This sequence joins TRBV5-1 and TRBJ2-3, with 9 bases aligning to TRBD1. Trimming at V came to 4 bases and at J to 5 bases, leaving 14 bases not matched to a gene. This CDR3 region has 17 residues. Germline CDR1 and CDR2: SGHRS and YFSETQ.

The chain joins TRBV7-9 to TRBJ1-2; D uncertain. With 1 base removed from V and 0 bases from J, the gap between germline ends came to 6 bases. Germline CDR1 SEHNR, CDR2 FQNEAQ (reference sequence). The CDR3 sequence is 14 residues long. Here the CDR3 reads CASSLVVANYGYTF. CDR3 nucleotides: TGTGCCAGCAGCTTAGTAGTAGCTAACTATGGCTACACCTTC.

The chain uses TRBV5-1 and TRBJ2-2; TRBD2 aligns across 10 bases. Germline loops: CDR1 SGHRS, CDR2 YFSETQ. This CDR3 region has 16 residues. J gave up 1 base and V 4 bases, and 4 bases lay outside the gene matches. CDR3 in DNA: TGCGCCAGCAGCCCCCGGACTAGCGGGAACACCGGGGAGCTGTTTTTT. Encoded protein: CASSPRTSGNTGELFF. Drawing the rest from reference TRBV5-1 and TRBJ2-2, the complete variable domain is KAGVTQTPRYLIKTRGQQVTLSCSPISGHRSVSWYQQTPGQGLQFLFEYFSETQRNKGNFPGRFSGRQFSNSRSEMNVSTLELGDSALYLCASSPRTSGNTGELFFGEGSRLTVL.

The genes are TRBV2 and TRBJ2-1; D unclear. Looked up from germline, CDR1 is SNHLY and CDR2 is FYNNEI. Trimming took off 3 bases at V and 6 bases at J, with 9 bases between the two ends. The CDR3 contains 13 residues. The CDR3 sequence is CASSELPSNEQFF. Here the CDR3 DNA reads TGTGCCAGCAGTGAGTTGCCTAGCAATGAGCAGTTCTTC.

V usage is TRBV6-5 and J usage is TRBJ1-1; the D is unclear. V lost 8 bases and J 5 bases, leaving 21 bases between the germline ends. The length of the CDR3 is 15 residues. The germline gives CDR1 MNHEY, CDR2 SVGAGI. CDR3: CASFLRRSVGTEAFF. For the CDR3, the DNA is TGTGCCAGCTTCCTTAGACGCTCAGTAGGGACTGAAGCTTTCTTT.

This clone ranks as medium-sized. This sequence joins TRBV6-5 and TRBJ1-2, with TRBD1 identical over 8 bases. From germline, CDR1 is MNHEY and CDR2 SVGAGI. This CDR3 region has 12 residues. After removal of 6 bases from V and 8 bases from J, the junction contained 5 bases not matched to a gene. The CDR3 bases are TGTGCCAGCAGCGGGACAGGAGGAGGCTACACCTTC. It translates to CASSGTGGGYTF.

This chain links TRBV6-5 with TRBJ1-2, with D hard to call. V was trimmed by 0 bases and J by 4 bases, leaving 15 bases between them. The germline V gene has CDR1 MNHEY and CDR2 SVGAGI. There are 16 residues in the CDR3. The CDR3: CASSYSSREVFYGYTF. The CDR3, as DNA: TGTGCCAGCAGTTACTCGAGCCGAGAGGTCTTCTATGGCTACACCTTC.

The CDR3 region has the DNA TGTGCCAGCAGCGGACAGGGGACTAACTATGGCTACACCTTC. Translated, it gives CASSGQGTNYGYTF. The chain has TRBV6-6 and TRBJ1-2, with TRBD1 identical over 9 bases. After removal of 6 bases from V and 0 bases from J, the junction contained 2 bases not matched to a gene. CDR1 is MNHNY, CDR2 SVGAGI, per germline (reference sequence). This CDR3 is 14 amino acids long.

This clone was seen a handful of times. The chain links TRBV25-1 to TRBJ1-2; D unresolved. Germline values: CDR1 MGHDK, CDR2 SYGVNS. The CDR3 totals 13 residues. Trimming stripped 5 bases from V and 2 bases from J, with 9 bases between. The CDR3 is CASSSAGNYGYTF. For the CDR3, the DNA is TGTGCCAGCAGTTCCGCGGGCAACTATGGCTACACCTTC.

The chain recombines TRBV5-1 with TRBJ1-2, with no clear D. The CDR3 totals 12 residues. Deletions cut 4 bases from V and 2 bases from J, with 6 bases between. CDR1 and CDR2 from the germline V gene are SGHRS and YFSETQ. This CDR3 reads CASSVGNYGYTF. The CDR3 coding sequence is TGCGCCAGCAGCGTGGGGAACTATGGCTACACCTTC.

The rearrangement uses TRBV3-1 (or the pseudogene TRBV3-2) and TRBJ2-4; TRBD2 agrees at 12 bases. CDR1 and CDR2 (germline): LGHDT, YNNKEL (reference sequence). This CDR3 region has 18 residues. V lost 1 base and J lost 0; bases outside the gene matches: 4. This CDR3 reads CASSQGASGGVAKNIQYF. The CDR3 DNA is TGTGCCAGCAGCCAAGGGGCTAGCGGGGGGGTAGCCAAAAACATTCAGTACTTC.

The rearrangement joins TRBV19 to TRBJ2-2; 7 nucleotides line up with TRBD2. Trimming took 2 bases from V and 1 from J; bases not matched to a gene: 1. The CDR3 contains 15 residues. Germline lookup yields CDR1 LNHDA and CDR2 SQIVND (reference sequence). The CDR3 DNA reads TGTGCCAGTAGTATACTAGCGGTGAACACCGGGGAGCTGTTTTTT. Amino acid sequence: CASSILAVNTGELFF.

The gene calls are TRBV18 and TRBJ2-7; 9 nucleotides agree with TRBD1. This CDR3 has 14 residues. Looked up from germline, CDR1 is KGHSH and CDR2 is LQKENI. V trimming: 3 bases; J trimming: 5 bases; junction bases outside the gene matches: 5. The CDR3 sequence: CASSPGQGKNEQYF. The CDR3 coding sequence is TGTGCCAGCTCACCGGGACAGGGAAAGAACGAGCAGTACTTC.

The rearrangement uses TRBV7-2 and TRBJ2-7; D may be TRBD1 (6 bases). Germline V gene data show CDR1 as SGHTA and CDR2 as FQGNSA. Trimming left V 8 bases short and J 1 base short, with 12 bases between. This CDR3 comprises 13 residues. The DNA for the CDR3 is TGTGCCAGCGGCAACGGACAGTCCTACGAGCAGTACTTC. Its protein is CASGNGQSYEQYF.

This rearrangement joins TRBV7-2 to TRBJ2-7; D unresolved. This CDR3 has 12 amino acids. Germline loops: CDR1 SGHTA, CDR2 FQGNSA. V was cut by 3 bases and J by 5 bases, with 8 bases left in between. The CDR3 nucleotides are TGTGCCAGCAGCTTTCTGCTGAACGAGCAGTACTTC. Its translation is CASSFLLNEQYF.

CDR3 loop: CASSPLGQGKETQYF. The CDR3 DNA reads TGCGCCAGCAGCCCCTTAGGGCAGGGGAAGGAGACCCAGTACTTC. V usage is TRBV4-3 and J usage is TRBJ2-5; possible D gene TRBD1, 6 bases. Trimming removed 4 bases at V and 5 bases at J, with 17 bases between. Germline loops: CDR1 LGHNA, CDR2 YSLEER. The CDR3 consists of 15 residues.

The gene calls are TRBV6-1 and TRBJ1-5; no firm D call. This CDR3 is 15 amino acids long. Between the trimmed V and J ends, which lost 1 base and 3 bases, there was a span of 10 bases. Germline assignment: CDR1 MNHNS and CDR2 SASEGT. In DNA form, the CDR3 reads TGTGCCAGCAGTGAAGGGTGGATTTCCAATCAGCCCCAGCATTTT. Amino acids: CASSEGWISNQPQHF.

The rearrangement links TRBV14 to TRBJ1-3, with D perhaps TRBD1 (6 bases). CDR1 and CDR2 from the germline V gene are SGHDN and FVKESK. Trimming removed 5 bases at V and 0 bases at J, with 11 bases between. This CDR3 has 15 amino acids. CDR3 residues: CASSGYRDSGNTIYF. CDR3 coding DNA: TGTGCCAGCAGCGGATACAGGGACTCTGGAAACACCATATATTTT.